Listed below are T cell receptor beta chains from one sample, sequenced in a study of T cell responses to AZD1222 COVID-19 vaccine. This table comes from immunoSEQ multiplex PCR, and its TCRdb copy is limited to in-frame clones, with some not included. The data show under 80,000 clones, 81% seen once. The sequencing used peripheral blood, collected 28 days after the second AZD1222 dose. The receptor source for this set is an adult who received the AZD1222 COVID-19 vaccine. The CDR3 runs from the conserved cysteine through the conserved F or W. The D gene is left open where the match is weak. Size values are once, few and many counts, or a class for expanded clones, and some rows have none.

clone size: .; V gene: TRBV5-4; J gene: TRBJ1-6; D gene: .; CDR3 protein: CASSSPDGGPLHF; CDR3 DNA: TGTGCCAGCAGCTCTCCCGATGGTGGCCCCCTCCACTTT
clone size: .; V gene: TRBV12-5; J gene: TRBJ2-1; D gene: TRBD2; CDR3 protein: CASVSPLAGGYNEQFF; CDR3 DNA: TGTGCTAGTGTCTCTCCACTAGCGGGAGGGTACAATGAGCAGTTCTTC
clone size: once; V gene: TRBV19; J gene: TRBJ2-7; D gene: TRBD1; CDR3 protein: CASSPSWTGGDYEQYF; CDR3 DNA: TGTGCCAGTAGTCCCTCCTGGACAGGGGGAGACTACGAGCAGTACTTC
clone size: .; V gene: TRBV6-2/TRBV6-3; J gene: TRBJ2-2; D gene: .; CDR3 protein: CASSYLIGGTGELFF; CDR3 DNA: TGTGCCAGCAGTTACTTGATCGGGGGTACCGGGGAGCTGTTTTTT
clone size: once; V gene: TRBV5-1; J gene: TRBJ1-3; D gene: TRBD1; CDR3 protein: CASSDNTGGPGNTIYF; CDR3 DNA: TGCGCCAGCAGCGACAACACAGGGGGCCCTGGAAACACCATATATTTT
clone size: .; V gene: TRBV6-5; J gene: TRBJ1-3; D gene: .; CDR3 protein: CASSLGPAGNTIYF; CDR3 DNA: TGTGCCAGCAGTCTCGGACCAGCAGGAAACACCATATATTTT
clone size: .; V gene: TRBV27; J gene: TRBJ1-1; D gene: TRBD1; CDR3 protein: CASSIRGRGTEAFF; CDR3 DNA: TGTGCCAGCAGTATCAGGGGGCGCGGCACTGAAGCTTTCTTT
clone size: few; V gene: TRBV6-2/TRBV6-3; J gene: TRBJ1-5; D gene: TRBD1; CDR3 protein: CASSWDRGLYQPQHF; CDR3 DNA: TGTGCCAGCAGTTGGGACAGGGGGCTTTATCAGCCCCAGCATTTT
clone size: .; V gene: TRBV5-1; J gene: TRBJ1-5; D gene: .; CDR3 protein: CASSLDGSSNQPQHF; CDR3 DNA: TGCGCCAGCAGCTTGGATGGTTCTAGCAATCAGCCCCAGCATTTT
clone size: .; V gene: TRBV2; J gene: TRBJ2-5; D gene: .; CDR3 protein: CASVGGETQYF; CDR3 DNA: TGTGCCTCAGTGGGGGGAGAGACCCAGTACTTC
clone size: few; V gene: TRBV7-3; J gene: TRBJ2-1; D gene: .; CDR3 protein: CASSYGDGWVDEQFF; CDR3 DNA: TGTGCCAGCAGCTATGGGGACGGGTGGGTCGATGAGCAGTTCTTC
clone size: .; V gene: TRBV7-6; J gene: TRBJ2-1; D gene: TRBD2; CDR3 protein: CASSSSGSGYNEQFF; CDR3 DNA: TGTGCCAGCAGCTCCAGCGGGAGCGGGTACAATGAGCAGTTCTTC
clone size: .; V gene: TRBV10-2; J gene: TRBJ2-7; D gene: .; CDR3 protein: CASSESTPRSYEQYF; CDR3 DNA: TGCGCCAGCAGTGAGTCGACCCCTCGCTCCTACGAGCAGTACTTC
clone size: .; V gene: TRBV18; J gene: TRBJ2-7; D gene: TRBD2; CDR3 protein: CASSPPASGRLNSYEQYF; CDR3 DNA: TGTGCCAGCTCACCCCCGGCTAGCGGGAGGCTGAATTCCTACGAGCAGTACTTC
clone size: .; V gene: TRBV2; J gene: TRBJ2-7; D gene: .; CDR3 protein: CASSEARLSEQYF; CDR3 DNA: TGTGCCAGCAGTGAAGCCAGGTTGAGCGAGCAGTACTTC
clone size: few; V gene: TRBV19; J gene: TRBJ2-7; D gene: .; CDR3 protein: CASMVPGAGAGEQYF; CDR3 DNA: TGTGCCAGTATGGTACCGGGCGCCGGGGCGGGCGAGCAGTACTTC
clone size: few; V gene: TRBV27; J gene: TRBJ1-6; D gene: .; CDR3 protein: CASYTLNSPLHF; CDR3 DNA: TGTGCCAGCTACACCCTTAATTCACCCCTCCACTTT
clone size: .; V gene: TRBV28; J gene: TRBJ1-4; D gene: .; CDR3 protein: CASTPRANEKLFF; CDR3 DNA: TGTGCCAGCACTCCCCGGGCTAATGAAAAACTGTTTTTT
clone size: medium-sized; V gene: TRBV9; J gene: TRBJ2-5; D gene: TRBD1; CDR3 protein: CASSPGQGNQETQYF; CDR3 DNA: TGTGCCAGCAGCCCTGGACAGGGAAACCAAGAGACCCAGTACTTC
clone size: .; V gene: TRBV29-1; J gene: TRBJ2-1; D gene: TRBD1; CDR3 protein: CSVADRGLPNEQFF; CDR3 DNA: TGCAGCGTTGCGGACAGGGGGCTCCCCAATGAGCAGTTCTTC
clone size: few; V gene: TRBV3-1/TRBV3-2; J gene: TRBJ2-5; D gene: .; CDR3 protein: CASSQDGLAGETQYF; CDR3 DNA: TGTGCCAGCAGCCAAGATGGCCTAGCAGGGGAGACCCAGTACTTC
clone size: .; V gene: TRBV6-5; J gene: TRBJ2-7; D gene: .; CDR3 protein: CASSPTTYEQYF; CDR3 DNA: TGTGCCAGCAGTCCCACGACCTACGAGCAGTACTTC
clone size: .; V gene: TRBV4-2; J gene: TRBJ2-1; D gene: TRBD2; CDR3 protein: CASSQGLADSYNEQFF; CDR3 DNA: TGTGCCAGCAGCCAGGGACTAGCGGACTCCTACAATGAGCAGTTCTTC
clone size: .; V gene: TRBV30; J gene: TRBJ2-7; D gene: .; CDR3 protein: CAWTTPGRGSYEQYF; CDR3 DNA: TGTGCCTGGACCACCCCGGGACGCGGCTCTTACGAGCAGTACTTC
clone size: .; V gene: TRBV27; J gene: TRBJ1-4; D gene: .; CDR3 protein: CASRVGSPNEKLFF; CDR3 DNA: TGTGCCAGCAGGGTCGGATCTCCTAATGAAAAACTGTTTTTT
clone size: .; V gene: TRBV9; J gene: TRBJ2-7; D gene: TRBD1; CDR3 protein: CASGPDRGPTYEQYF; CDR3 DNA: TGTGCCAGCGGGCCCGACAGGGGACCGACCTACGAGCAGTACTTC
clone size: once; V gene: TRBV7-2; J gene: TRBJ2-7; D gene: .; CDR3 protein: CASSFTVSYEQYF; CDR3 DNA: TGTGCCAGCAGCTTTACAGTCTCCTACGAGCAGTACTTC
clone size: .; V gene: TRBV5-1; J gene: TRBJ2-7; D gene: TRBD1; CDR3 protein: CASSTHTPRDSYEQYF; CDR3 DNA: TGCGCCAGCAGCACCCATACACCCCGGGACAGCTACGAGCAGTACTTC
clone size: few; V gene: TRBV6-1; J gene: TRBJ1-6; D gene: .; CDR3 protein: CASSANRIDDPYNSPLHF; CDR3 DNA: TGTGCCAGCAGTGCAAACAGGATTGACGATCCCTATAATTCACCCCTCCACTTT
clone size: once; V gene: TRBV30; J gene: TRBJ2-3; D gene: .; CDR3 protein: CAWSGGEGDTQYF; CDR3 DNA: TGTGCCTGGAGTGGGGGCGAGGGAGATACGCAGTATTTT
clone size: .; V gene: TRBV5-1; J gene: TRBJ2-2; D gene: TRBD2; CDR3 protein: CASSYSQTSGRKTGELFF; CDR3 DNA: TGCGCCAGCAGCTACTCACAGACTAGCGGGAGGAAGACCGGGGAGCTGTTTTTT